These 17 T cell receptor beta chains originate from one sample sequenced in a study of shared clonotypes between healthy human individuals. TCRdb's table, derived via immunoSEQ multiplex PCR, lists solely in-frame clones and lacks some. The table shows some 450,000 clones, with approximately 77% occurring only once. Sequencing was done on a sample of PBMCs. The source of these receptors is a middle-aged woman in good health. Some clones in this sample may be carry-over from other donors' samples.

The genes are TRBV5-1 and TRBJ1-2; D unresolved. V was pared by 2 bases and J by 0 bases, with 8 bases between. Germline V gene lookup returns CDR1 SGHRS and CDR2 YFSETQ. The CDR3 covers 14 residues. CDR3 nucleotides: TGCGCCAGCAGCTTTGGCACTTCTAACTATGGCTACACCTTC. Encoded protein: CASSFGTSNYGYTF.

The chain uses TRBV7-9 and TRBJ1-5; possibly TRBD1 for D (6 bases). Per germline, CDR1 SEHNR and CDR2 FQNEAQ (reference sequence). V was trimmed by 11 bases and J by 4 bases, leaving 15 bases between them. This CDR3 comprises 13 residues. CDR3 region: CAGQKGSNQPQHF. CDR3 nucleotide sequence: TGTGCCGGACAGAAGGGTTCGAATCAGCCCCAGCATTTT.

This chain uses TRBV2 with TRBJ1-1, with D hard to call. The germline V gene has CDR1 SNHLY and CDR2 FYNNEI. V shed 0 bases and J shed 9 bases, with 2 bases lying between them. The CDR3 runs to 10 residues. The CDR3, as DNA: TGTGCCAGCAGTGAAGCTAAAGCTTTCTTT. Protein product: CASSEAKAFF.

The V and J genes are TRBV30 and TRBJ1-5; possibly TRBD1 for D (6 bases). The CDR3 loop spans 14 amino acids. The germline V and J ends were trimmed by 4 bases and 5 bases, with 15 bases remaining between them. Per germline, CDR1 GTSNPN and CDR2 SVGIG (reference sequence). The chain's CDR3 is CAWNGGARDQPQHF. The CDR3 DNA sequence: TGTGCCTGGAATGGGGGGGCGAGGGATCAGCCCCAGCATTTT.

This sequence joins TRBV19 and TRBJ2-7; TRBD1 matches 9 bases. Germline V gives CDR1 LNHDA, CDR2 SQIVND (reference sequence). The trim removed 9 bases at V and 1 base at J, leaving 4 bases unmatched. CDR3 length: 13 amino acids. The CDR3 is CASGTGRSYEQYF. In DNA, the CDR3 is TGTGCCAGCGGGACAGGGAGGTCCTACGAGCAGTACTTC.

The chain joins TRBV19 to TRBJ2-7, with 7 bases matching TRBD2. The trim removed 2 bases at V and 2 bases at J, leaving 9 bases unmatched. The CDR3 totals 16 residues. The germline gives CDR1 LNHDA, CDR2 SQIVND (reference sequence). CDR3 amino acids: CASSISVGEGTYEQYF. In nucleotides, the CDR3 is TGTGCCAGTAGTATAAGTGTCGGGGAGGGCACCTACGAGCAGTACTTC.

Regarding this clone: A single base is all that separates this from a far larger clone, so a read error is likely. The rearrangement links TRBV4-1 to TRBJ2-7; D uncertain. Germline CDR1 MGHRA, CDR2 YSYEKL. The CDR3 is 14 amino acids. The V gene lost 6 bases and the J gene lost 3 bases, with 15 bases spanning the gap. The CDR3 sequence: CASRQHGSGYEQYF. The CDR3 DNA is TGCGCCAGCAGGCAACACGGGTCCGGCTACGAGCAGTACTTC.

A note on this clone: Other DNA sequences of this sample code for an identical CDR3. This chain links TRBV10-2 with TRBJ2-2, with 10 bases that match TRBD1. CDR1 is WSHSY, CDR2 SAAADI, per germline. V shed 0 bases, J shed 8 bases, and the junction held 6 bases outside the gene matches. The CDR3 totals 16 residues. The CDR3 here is CASSESRDRGTGELFF. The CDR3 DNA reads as TGCGCCAGCAGTGAGTCCCGGGACAGGGGAACTGGGGAGCTGTTTTTT.

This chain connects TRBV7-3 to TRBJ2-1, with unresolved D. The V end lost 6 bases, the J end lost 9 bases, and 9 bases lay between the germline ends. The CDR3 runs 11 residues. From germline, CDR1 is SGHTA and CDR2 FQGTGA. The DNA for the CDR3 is TGTGCCAGCAGGGGCTTGGGTGAGCAGTTCTTC. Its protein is CASRGLGEQFF.

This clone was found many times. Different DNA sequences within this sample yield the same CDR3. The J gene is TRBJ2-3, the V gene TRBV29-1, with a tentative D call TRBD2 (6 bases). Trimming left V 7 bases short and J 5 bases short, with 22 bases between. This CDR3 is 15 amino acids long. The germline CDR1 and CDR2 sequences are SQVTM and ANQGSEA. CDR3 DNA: TGCAGCGGTCACGAGGGACTCAGGCTGGGAGATACGCAGTATTTT. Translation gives CSGHEGLRLGDTQYF.

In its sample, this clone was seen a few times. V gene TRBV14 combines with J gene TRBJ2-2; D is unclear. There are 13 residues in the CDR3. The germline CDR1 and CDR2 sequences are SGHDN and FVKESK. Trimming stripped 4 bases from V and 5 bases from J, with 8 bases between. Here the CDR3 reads CASSLTVTGELFF. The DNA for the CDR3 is TGTGCCAGCAGCCTCACAGTAACCGGGGAGCTGTTTTTT.

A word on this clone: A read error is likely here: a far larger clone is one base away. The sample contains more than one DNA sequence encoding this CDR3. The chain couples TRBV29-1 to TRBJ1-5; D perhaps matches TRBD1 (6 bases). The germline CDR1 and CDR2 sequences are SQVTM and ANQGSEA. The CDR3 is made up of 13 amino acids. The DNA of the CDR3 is TGCAGCGTTACCCATAACAGGGACCAGCCTCAGCATTTT. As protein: CSVTHNRDQPQHF.

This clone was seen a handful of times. CDR3 amino acids: CASSPRRGGSYEQYF. The CDR3 DNA reads TGTGCCAGCAGTCCCCGTCGTGGGGGCTCCTACGAGCAGTACTTC. The chain employs TRBV6-1 and TRBJ2-5, with D tentatively TRBD1 or TRBD2 (5 bases each). The DNA end favors TRBJ2-7, so the J call may be wrong. Germline CDR1 is MNHNS and CDR2 is SASEGT. The CDR3 sequence is 15 residues long.

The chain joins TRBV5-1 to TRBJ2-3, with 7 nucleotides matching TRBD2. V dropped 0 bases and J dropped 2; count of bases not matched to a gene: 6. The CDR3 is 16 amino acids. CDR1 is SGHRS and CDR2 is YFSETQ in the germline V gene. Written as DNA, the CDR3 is TGCGCCAGCAGCTTGGGACTAGCTGGATACACAGATACGCAGTATTTT. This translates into CASSLGLAGYTDTQYF.

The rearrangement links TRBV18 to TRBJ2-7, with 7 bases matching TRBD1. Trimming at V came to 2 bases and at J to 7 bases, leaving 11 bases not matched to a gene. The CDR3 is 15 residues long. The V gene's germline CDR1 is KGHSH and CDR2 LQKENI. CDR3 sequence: CASSPIVSTGREQYF. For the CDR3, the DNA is TGTGCCAGCTCACCAATCGTCTCGACAGGGCGGGAGCAGTACTTC. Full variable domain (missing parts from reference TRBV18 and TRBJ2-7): NAGVMQNPRHLVRRRGQEARLRCSPMKGHSHVYWYRQLPEEGLKFMVYLQKENIIDESGMPKERFSAEFPKEGPSILRIQQVVRGDSAAYFCASSPIVSTGREQYFGPGTRLTVT.

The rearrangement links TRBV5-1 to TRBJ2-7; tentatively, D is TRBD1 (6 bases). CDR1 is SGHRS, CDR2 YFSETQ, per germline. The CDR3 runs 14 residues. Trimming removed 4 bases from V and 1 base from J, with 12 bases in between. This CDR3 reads CASSPGHGSYEQYF. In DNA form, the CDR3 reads TGCGCCAGCAGCCCGGGACACGGGTCCTACGAGCAGTACTTC.

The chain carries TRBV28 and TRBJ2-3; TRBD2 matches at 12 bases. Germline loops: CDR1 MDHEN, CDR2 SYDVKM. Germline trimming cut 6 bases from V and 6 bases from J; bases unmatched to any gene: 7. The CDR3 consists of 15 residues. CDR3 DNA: TGTGCCAGCAGATCGACTAGCGGGAGTCGGGATACGCAGTATTTT. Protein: CASRSTSGSRDTQYF.